This T cell receptor (beta chain) was captured in a study of blood T cell repertoires in COVID-19. Turning to the study itself: Donors in the United States, Italy and Spain gave samples during acute or convalescent COVID-19. The cDNA or gDNA used as material had been derived from T cells, B-cell-depleted T cells, or PBMCs.

Enrolment of Seattle patients took place during active infection, and they were followed longitudinally. Per the authors' pipeline: Amplification from reference gene primers served as the basis for estimated nucleated cell counts. Using immunoSEQ multiplex PCR, the repertoire was profiled, and TCRdb retains in-frame clones only, with some absent. V and J calls and clone size are as listed in that table; D and trimming were resolved from the DNA. The table shows some 180,000 clones, with roughly 76% occurring only once. Sequencing was performed on peripheral blood. The TCR sequence derives from a woman in her thirties or forties with COVID-19, enrolled during active disease.

CDR3 in DNA: TGTGCCAGCAGCCCCCGGTCCGCCAGGGGCGGCTACACCTTC. This gives the protein CASSPRSARGGYTF. The V call is TRBV7-6, the J call TRBJ1-2; possibly TRBD1 for D (6 bases). CDR1 and CDR2 from the germline V gene are SGHVS and FNYEAQ. V dropped 5 bases and J dropped 8 bases, with 18 bases sitting between them. The CDR3 length is 14 residues.